A single sample is the source of the 9 T cell receptor beta chains below, sequenced in a study of blood T cells in healthy people across ages. A second roughly 6 to 11 cycle PCR used barcoded and J-beta primers. TCRdb reanalysed the 5' RACE reads using MiXCR and keeps one entry per CDR3 protein. The sample contains some 640,000 distinct CDR3 sequences, roughly 49% of which appear only once. Sequencing was done on a sample of blood. The receptors come from a woman in her sixties in good health.

V is TRBV28 and J is TRBJ1-1, with D uncertain. There are 14 residues in the CDR3. Between the trimmed V and J ends, which lost 6 bases and 6 bases, there was a span of 17 bases. Germline CDR1 is MDHEN and CDR2 is SYDVKM. The CDR3 DNA follows: TGTGCCAGCAGCCGTAGTAAGGATTCCGCTGAAGCTTTCTTT. Translated: CASSRSKDSAEAFF.

The V gene is TRBV20-1, the J gene TRBJ1-2; no clear D gene. V dropped 0 bases and J dropped 3 bases, with 11 bases sitting between them. CDR1 is DFQATT and CDR2 is SNEGSKA in the germline V gene (reference sequence). CDR3 size: 14 residues. CDR3 in amino acids: CSARDLGVYYGYTF. CDR3 bases: TGCAGTGCTAGAGATCTTGGGGTTTACTATGGCTACACCTTC.

The rearrangement uses TRBV10-3 and TRBJ2-2, with D tentatively TRBD2 (6 bases). This CDR3 is 16 amino acids long. Trimming took off 4 bases at V and 0 bases at J, with 12 bases between the two ends. Germline CDR1 reads ENHRY; CDR2 reads SYGVKD. The CDR3 nucleotides are TGTGCCATCAGTGTGCGGGGAACTGCGAACACCGGGGAGCTGTTTTTT. Translation gives CAISVRGTANTGELFF.

The chain links TRBV4-3 to TRBJ2-5; no definite D call. The DNA end is a closer match to TRBJ2-7, so the J assignment may be wrong. Germline CDR1 and CDR2: LGHNA and YSLEER. The CDR3 has 13 amino acids. DNA for the CDR3: TGCGCCAGCAGCCAAGGGCCGACCTACGAGCAGTACTTC. It specifies CASSQGPTYEQYF.

Ten or more counts support this clonotype. The rearrangement links TRBV2 to TRBJ2-5; 7 nucleotides line up with TRBD1. Germline V gene data show CDR1 as SNHLY and CDR2 as FYNNEI. This CDR3 has 14 residues. Unmatched junction bases numbered 6, after V lost 6 bases and J lost 2 bases. CDR3 bases: TGTGCCAGCAGCGAGAGACAGGGACAAGAGACCCAGTACTTC. Protein: CASSERQGQETQYF.

This clonotype was seen a few times. The V and J genes are TRBV5-1 and TRBJ2-2, with a tentative D call TRBD1 (6 bases). V was cut by 4 bases and J by 1 base, with 11 bases left in between. The V gene's germline CDR1 is SGHRS and CDR2 YFSETQ. The CDR3 spans 15 residues. CDR3 residues: CASSAGTRNTGELFF. CDR3 coding DNA: TGCGCCAGCAGCGCCGGGACACGGAACACCGGGGAGCTGTTTTTT. The full variable domain, rest sourced from reference TRBV5-1 and TRBJ2-2, is KAGVTQTPRYLIKTRGQQVTLSCSPISGHRSVSWYQQTPGQGLQFLFEYFSETQRNKGNFPGRFSGRQFSNSRSEMNVSTLELGDSALYLCASSAGTRNTGELFFGEGSRLTVL.

In its sample, this clonotype was seen a few times. V and J are TRBV4-2 and TRBJ2-7; D is uncertain. From germline, CDR1 is LGHNA and CDR2 YNFKEQ. CDR3 length: 16 amino acids. Trimming shortened V by 1 base and J by 0 bases, and 13 bases separated the two germline ends. CDR3 DNA: TGTGCCAGCAGCCAAGTCCAGACACCAAGCTCCTACGAGCAGTACTTC. Amino acids: CASSQVQTPSSYEQYF.

The chain combines TRBV15 with TRBJ2-3, with 7 positions matching TRBD1. The V gene's germline CDR1 is LNHNV and CDR2 YYDKDF (reference sequence). Trimming removed 0 bases from V and 11 bases from J; junction bases left unmatched: 5. CDR3 length equals 13 residues. DNA of the CDR3: TGTGCCACCAGCAGAGAGCCACAGGGGAAGCAGTATTTT. The encoded protein is CATSREPQGKQYF.

The chain uses TRBV4-3 and TRBJ2-1, with a possible D match to TRBD2 (6 bases). CDR1 and CDR2 from the germline V gene are LGHNA and YSLEER. The CDR3 consists of 13 residues. With 4 bases removed from V and 7 bases from J, the gap between germline ends came to 11 bases. This CDR3 is CASSRGRLNEQFF. CDR3 nucleotide sequence: TGCGCCAGCAGCCGTGGGAGGCTAAATGAGCAGTTCTTC.